Below are 25 T cell receptor beta chains sequenced from a single sample in a study of T cell responses to AZD1222 COVID-19 vaccine. The method was immunoSEQ multiplex PCR; TCRdb's version includes in-frame clones alone and lacks a portion of them. The sample lists 100,000 to 120,000 clones, approximately 85% occurring once. The sample in question was peripheral blood, obtained on day 0 of AZD1222 vaccination. The receptors stem from an adult in good health.

In this sample, this clone turned up a few times. V gene TRBV7-2 combines with J gene TRBJ1-4, with TRBD1 as a possible D gene (5 bases). The CDR3 extends over 13 amino acids. Germline V gene data show CDR1 as SGHTA and CDR2 as FQGNSA. The ends were cut back, 1 base at V and 5 bases at J, with 5 bases in the middle. The CDR3 DNA reads as TGTGCCAGCAGCTTAGACAGGAATGAAAAACTGTTTTTT. Translation gives CASSLDRNEKLFF.

This chain connects TRBV12-5 to TRBJ2-3; D is perhaps TRBD1 (5 bases). Looked up from germline, CDR1 is LGHNT and CDR2 is FRNRAP. The CDR3 spans 15 residues. Trimming shortened V by 1 base and J by 1 base, and 9 bases separated the two germline ends. CDR3 loop: CASGLEGWGTDTQYF. The CDR3 DNA follows: TGTGCTAGTGGTTTGGAGGGGTGGGGCACAGATACGCAGTATTTT. The full variable domain, rest sourced from reference TRBV12-5 and TRBJ2-3, is DARVTQTPRHKVTEMGQEVTMRCQPILGHNTVFWYRQTMMQGLELLAYFRNRAPLDDSGMPKDRFSAEMPDATLATLKIQPSEPRDSAVYFCASGLEGWGTDTQYFGPGTRLTVL.

This chain connects TRBV15 to TRBJ2-5; possibly TRBD2 for D (7 bases). In germline, CDR1 is LNHNV, CDR2 YYDKDF (reference sequence). The CDR3 runs 14 residues. With 9 bases removed from V and 1 base from J, the gap between germline ends came to 15 bases. The CDR3 DNA is TGTGCCACTAGGGAGGGGGGCCTCCAAGAGACCCAGTACTTC. Protein sequence: CATREGGLQETQYF.

V and J are TRBV9 and TRBJ2-7; D might be TRBD1 (5 bases). Germline CDR1 SGDLS, CDR2 YYNGEE. The length of the CDR3 is 14 residues. With 2 bases removed from V and 7 bases from J, the gap between germline ends came to 16 bases. The CDR3 reads CASSVEGASREQYF. The CDR3 coding sequence is TGTGCCAGCAGCGTGGAAGGGGCCAGCCGAGAGCAGTACTTC.

This CDR3 reads CASSLVPGASYEQYF. The CDR3 nucleotides are TGCGCCAGCAGCTTGGTGCCGGGAGCATCCTACGAGCAGTACTTC. The chain joins TRBV5-1 to TRBJ2-7, with D possibly matching TRBD2 (6 bases). The CDR3 spans 15 residues. The V end lost 0 bases, the J end lost 1 base, and 11 bases lay between the germline ends. CDR1 SGHRS and CDR2 YFSETQ come from the germline V gene.

This chain links TRBV6-2 or TRBV6-3 with TRBJ2-5; D ambiguous. The CDR3 runs to 16 residues. V lost 6 bases and J lost 5, with 22 bases in between. Germline V gene data show CDR1 as MNHEY and CDR2 as SVGEGT. The CDR3 here is CASSRRDILVPETQYF. DNA for the CDR3: TGTGCCAGCAGCCGAAGGGATATCTTAGTCCCCGAGACCCAGTACTTC.

The V gene is TRBV7-2, the J gene TRBJ1-1, with 8 bases matching TRBD1. The germline gives CDR1 SGHTA, CDR2 FQGNSA. CDR3 length: 14 amino acids. V was pared by 5 bases and J by 11 bases, with 13 bases of the junction left unmatched. CDR3 in amino acids: CASSGGQGASSAFF. The CDR3 nucleotides read TGTGCCAGCAGCGGGGGGCAGGGGGCTAGTTCGGCTTTCTTT.

The chain combines TRBV7-3 with TRBJ2-3; maybe TRBD1 (6 bases). The CDR3 extends over 14 amino acids. The V gene's germline CDR1 is SGHTA and CDR2 FQGTGA. V lost 5 bases and J lost 4, with 13 bases in between. The CDR3 reads CASSPRGFADTQYF. In DNA form, the CDR3 reads TGTGCCAGCAGCCCCAGGGGCTTCGCAGATACGCAGTATTTT.

V is TRBV7-3 and J is TRBJ1-2, with D tentatively TRBD1 (5 bases). This CDR3 region has 13 residues. Trimming pared 4 bases from V and 8 bases from J, leaving 14 bases between. CDR1 and CDR2 (germline): SGHTA, FQGTGA. Here the CDR3 reads CASSWGNRKGYTF. CDR3 coding DNA: TGTGCCAGCAGCTGGGGGAACAGGAAAGGCTACACCTTC.

This rearrangement joins TRBV11-2 to TRBJ1-4, with D possibly TRBD1 on 5 matching bases. V was trimmed by 1 base and J by 8 bases, leaving 11 bases between them. This CDR3 spans 14 amino acids. Germline-derived CDR1 and CDR2 are SGHAT and FQNNGV. CDR3 DNA sequence: TGTGCCAGCAGCTTAGGAGGGACCGGAGAAAAACTGTTTTTT. Residues: CASSLGGTGEKLFF.

The chain couples TRBV28 to TRBJ2-1, with 11 bases fitting TRBD2. This CDR3 has 18 amino acids. Per the germline V gene, CDR1 is MDHEN and CDR2 is SYDVKM. V lost 6 bases, J lost 1 base, and 11 bases stayed unmatched. In DNA, the CDR3 is TGTGCCAGCAGCCCCCTTCGACTAGCGGGAAAGTCCTACAATGAGCAGTTCTTC. This codes for CASSPLRLAGKSYNEQFF.

This clone was picked up a small number of times. This rearrangement joins TRBV7-8 to TRBJ1-2; 10 nucleotides agree with TRBD1. Germline CDR1 and CDR2: SGHVS and FQNEAQ. This CDR3 has 15 residues. J was trimmed by 7 bases and V by 0 bases; bases with no gene match: 5. This chain's CDR3 is CASSLAYGTGVGYTF. The CDR3 DNA follows: TGTGCCAGCAGCTTAGCGTACGGGACAGGGGTTGGCTACACCTTC.

This chain uses TRBV6-6 with TRBJ1-4; 9 positions agree with TRBD1. The CDR3 has 16 amino acids. J was trimmed by 11 bases and V by 5 bases; bases with no gene match: 15. CDR1 MNHNY and CDR2 SVGAGI come from the germline V gene (reference sequence). The CDR3 loop is CASSGIAGTGLGKLFF. CDR3 sequence (DNA): TGTGCCAGCAGTGGAATTGCCGGGACAGGGCTGGGGAAACTGTTTTTT.

This clone was recorded a few times. The chain uses TRBV3-1 (or the pseudogene TRBV3-2) and TRBJ2-7; a weak D match, TRBD2 (5 bases). Germline V gives CDR1 LGHDT, CDR2 YNNKEL (reference sequence). V lost 4 bases and J lost 6, with 22 bases in between. This CDR3 contains 16 residues. The CDR3: CASSPWVGRGNVEQYF. CDR3 in DNA: TGTGCCAGCAGCCCCTGGGTGGGTAGAGGGAATGTCGAGCAGTACTTC.

V gene TRBV11-2 combines with J gene TRBJ1-1; D is perhaps TRBD1 (6 bases). Germline loops: CDR1 SGHAT, CDR2 FQNNGV. The CDR3 covers 15 residues. Trimming stripped 5 bases from V and 2 bases from J, with 15 bases between. The CDR3 coding sequence is TGTGCCAGCAGCACCCGTCGGGGGCTCAACACTGAAGCTTTCTTT. This encodes CASSTRRGLNTEAFF.

The CDR3 protein is CASSYGVGGYEQYF. The CDR3 coding sequence is TGTGCCAGCAGTTATGGTGTGGGGGGCTACGAGCAGTACTTC. The chain employs TRBV6-6 and TRBJ2-7, with a weak D call TRBD2 (6 bases). Germline loops: CDR1 MNHNY, CDR2 SVGAGI (reference sequence). This CDR3 region has 14 residues. Deletions cut 3 bases from V and 3 bases from J, with 12 bases between.

This chain connects TRBV28 to TRBJ2-7; the match to TRBD2 covers 13 bases. The CDR3 length is 15 residues. Losses at the gene ends were 1 base for V and 7 bases for J; bases not matched to a gene: 4. Germline V CDR1 and CDR2: MDHEN, SYDVKM. For the CDR3, the DNA is TGTGCCAGCAGTTTATTTACTAGCGGGAGGGGAGAGCAGTACTTC. Its translation: CASSLFTSGRGEQYF.

The sample holds a few counts of this clone. V and J are TRBV9 and TRBJ2-2; D possibly corresponds to TRBD1 (5 bases). The germline V gene encodes CDR1 SGDLS and CDR2 YYNGEE. V was trimmed by 2 bases and J by 6 bases, leaving 14 bases between them. The CDR3 spans 15 residues. This CDR3 is CASSVQGLGSGELFF. CDR3 bases: TGTGCCAGCAGCGTCCAGGGATTAGGATCCGGGGAGCTGTTTTTT.

The chain couples TRBV28 to TRBJ2-3; 8 nucleotides agree with TRBD1. From germline, CDR1 is MDHEN and CDR2 SYDVKM. The CDR3 extends over 14 amino acids. V trimming: 7 bases; J trimming: 4 bases; junction bases outside the gene matches: 7. CDR3 DNA sequence: TGTGCCAGCAAGGGCAGGGGGCGAGCAGATACGCAGTATTTT. Translated, it gives CASKGRGRADTQYF.

The chain links TRBV3-1 (or the pseudogene TRBV3-2) to TRBJ2-7; 7 nucleotides agree with TRBD2. The CDR3 has 15 amino acids. Germline loops: CDR1 LGHDT, CDR2 YNNKEL (reference sequence). The J segment lost 2 bases and the V segment lost 5 bases, leaving 9 bases of the junction unmatched. CDR3 bases: TGTGCCAGCAGCGGGCGGGGGAAAGGGACCTACGAGCAGTACTTC. Protein product: CASSGRGKGTYEQYF.

The CDR3 protein is CASSQGTGGFYSNQPQHF. DNA of the CDR3: TGTGCCAGCAGTCAGGGGACAGGGGGCTTCTATAGCAATCAGCCCCAGCATTTT. The chain couples TRBV6-6 to TRBJ1-5; 12 nucleotides line up with TRBD1. Per the germline V gene, CDR1 is MNHNY and CDR2 is SVGAGI (reference sequence). CDR3 length: 18 residues. J lost 0 bases, V lost 5 bases, and 8 bases had no gene match.

The CDR3 loop is CASSSGTVTYEQYF. The CDR3 DNA sequence: TGTGCCAGCAGTTCCGGGACGGTTACCTACGAGCAGTACTTC. The rearrangement links TRBV27 to TRBJ2-7; possibly TRBD1 or TRBD2 for D (5 bases each). V lost 4 bases and J lost 2, with 12 bases in between. CDR1 is MNHEY, CDR2 SMNVEV, per germline (reference sequence). This CDR3 has 14 amino acids.

This clone was seen a few times. The chain has TRBV7-2 and TRBJ2-3, with D uncertain. Germline loops: CDR1 SGHTA, CDR2 FQGNSA. The CDR3 spans 13 residues. V lost 3 bases, J lost 6 bases, and 10 bases lay in between. The CDR3 loop reads CASSFERRDTQYF. In nucleotides, the CDR3 is TGTGCCAGCAGCTTTGAACGCCGGGATACGCAGTATTTT. The variable domain in full, with the rest retrieved from reference TRBV7-2 and TRBJ2-3, is GAGVSQSPSNKVTEKGKDVELRCDPISGHTALYWYRQSLGQGLEFLIYFQGNSAPDKSGLPSDRFSAERTGGSVSTLTIQRTQQEDSAVYLCASSFERRDTQYFGPGTRLTVL.

The chain links TRBV13 to TRBJ1-1; TRBD1 matches at 7 bases. In germline, CDR1 is PRHDT, CDR2 FYEKMQ (reference sequence). Trimming removed 9 bases from V and 1 base from J; junction bases left unmatched: 5. CDR3 length equals 13 residues. The CDR3 spells CASEGARNTEAFF. The CDR3 DNA follows: TGTGCCAGTGAGGGGGCTCGGAACACTGAAGCTTTCTTT.

The chain carries TRBV6-4 and TRBJ2-2, with a tentative D call TRBD2 (5 bases). This CDR3 spans 18 amino acids. Germline CDR1 reads MRHNA; CDR2 reads SNTAGT. Trimming took off 0 bases at V and 0 bases at J, with 14 bases between the two ends. CDR3 bases: TGTGCCAGCAGTGACTCTTCCCGTTTAGCGCCGAACACCGGGGAGCTGTTTTTT. Its protein product is CASSDSSRLAPNTGELFF.